This TCR beta chain was obtained from a study of T cells in Graves' hyperthyroidism and ophthalmopathy. Overall study: Specimen type is peripheral blood, collected at initial diagnosis prior to any treatment.

The blood sample dates from first hyperthyroidism diagnosis, preceding any ophthalmopathy symptoms. The study's findings and limits: Most expanded thyroid clonotypes above 0.001 also appeared in blood. Separation of ophthalmopathy from stable hyperthyroidism was achieved by a 13 V-J model.

CDR1 and CDR2 from the germline V gene are SGDLS and YYNGEE. Trimming at V came to 4 bases and at J to 3 bases, leaving 4 bases not matched to a gene. There are 14 residues in the CDR3. Amplified regions were TCR beta CDR3 sequences from RNA transcripts. When the TCR CDR3 underwent first-round RT-PCR, the HTBI primer set was used. TCRdb fed the multiplex PCR reads into MiXCR, producing one record per CDR3 protein. The data contain hundreds of thousands of distinct CDR3 sequences, 15% to 18% of them singletons. A note on this clonotype: The antigen is undetermined.

Sequenced sample: blood. The TCR sequence derives from a woman younger than 30 with Graves' hyperthyroidism that later progressed to Graves' ophthalmopathy. V and J are TRBV9 and TRBJ1-3; 7 bases match TRBD1. DNA for the CDR3: TGTGCCAGCAGCAGGGACAGCTTTGGAAACACCATATATTTT. Residues: CASSRDSFGNTIYF.